The 27 T cell receptor beta chains reported below all come from one sample, sequenced in a study of OX40 agonist ivuxolimab in advanced cancers. TCRdb's copy holds only in-frame clones and misses some; the assay was immunoSEQ multiplex PCR. Counted here are almost 50,000 clones, 75% to 90% occurring once; the ten biggest clones make up roughly 54%. The sequenced sample was CD4+ or CD8+ T cells sorted from blood, obtained in a trial of the OX40 agonist ivuxolimab. These receptors came from an adult with an advanced solid tumor such as melanoma, head and neck, liver or kidney cancer.

This clone was detected only a few times. The chain recombines TRBV7-9 with TRBJ1-3; TRBD1 agrees at 9 bases. The trim removed 2 bases at V and 4 bases at J, leaving 6 bases unmatched. The CDR3 is 16 residues long. CDR1 and CDR2 (germline): SEHNR, FQNEAQ (reference sequence). The CDR3, as DNA: TGTGCCAGCAGCTTAAAGGACAGGGGCGGAGGAAACACCATATATTTT. The encoded protein is CASSLKDRGGGNTIYF.

This clone appeared a few times. The chain couples TRBV19 to TRBJ1-2, with TRBD1 as a possible D gene (5 bases). Trimming pared 6 bases from V and 2 bases from J, leaving 16 bases between. Germline loops: CDR1 LNHDA, CDR2 SQIVND (reference sequence). The CDR3 contains 15 residues. This chain's CDR3 is CASRPTGPLNYGYTF. The CDR3 bases are TGTGCCAGTAGACCCACAGGTCCCCTCAACTATGGCTACACCTTC.

Note on this clone: The identical CDR3 is also encoded by other nucleotide sequences in the sample. The V call is TRBV19, the J call TRBJ2-7; 9 bases fit TRBD1. CDR1 is LNHDA, CDR2 SQIVND, per germline (reference sequence). V lost 5 bases to trimming and J lost 4 bases; unmatched junction nucleotides: 3. The CDR3 runs to 13 residues. CDR3 sequence: CASSVTGGYEQYF. DNA for the CDR3: TGTGCCAGTAGTGTGACAGGGGGTTACGAGCAGTACTTC.

The chain recombines TRBV9 with TRBJ1-4; D might be TRBD1 (5 bases). V was trimmed by 3 bases and J by 4 bases, leaving 13 bases between them. This CDR3 spans 15 amino acids. The germline V gene encodes CDR1 SGDLS and CDR2 YYNGEE. CDR3 protein: CASSAVGTGNEKLFF. The CDR3 coding sequence is TGTGCCAGCAGCGCAGTCGGGACGGGTAATGAAAAACTGTTTTTT.

The rearrangement joins TRBV6-5 to TRBJ2-3, with D maybe TRBD2 (6 bases). V lost 6 bases to trimming and J lost 4 bases, with 11 bases between them. Per germline, CDR1 MNHEY and CDR2 SVGAGI. The CDR3 is 13 amino acids. CDR3 in amino acids: CASRNLAADTQYF. The CDR3 DNA is TGTGCCAGCAGGAACTTAGCGGCAGATACGCAGTATTTT.

CDR3 sequence: CASSMTGSGTDTQYF. The CDR3, as DNA: TGTGCCAGTAGTATGACAGGGTCGGGCACAGATACGCAGTATTTT. The gene calls are TRBV19 and TRBJ2-3, with 7 bases identical to TRBD1. The CDR3 length is 15 residues. Germline V gene lookup returns CDR1 LNHDA and CDR2 SQIVND (reference sequence). V lost 3 bases, J lost 1 base, and 4 bases stayed unmatched.

J is TRBJ2-7 and V is TRBV11-2, with D unresolved. Trimming stripped 1 base from V and 6 bases from J, with 13 bases between. CDR3 length equals 14 residues. Looked up from germline, CDR1 is SGHAT and CDR2 is FQNNGV. As DNA, the CDR3 is TGTGCCAGCAGCTTAGTCTCACCGGACGGCGAGCAGTACTTC. Its translation: CASSLVSPDGEQYF.

This chain uses TRBV5-6 with TRBJ2-7; TRBD2 matches 9 bases. The germline V gene has CDR1 SGHDT and CDR2 YYEEEE. V lost 4 bases and J lost 2; bases outside the gene matches: 7. This CDR3 has 15 amino acids. The CDR3 loop is CASSVQAGGPYEQYF. As DNA, the CDR3 is TGTGCCAGCAGCGTCCAAGCGGGGGGCCCCTACGAGCAGTACTTC.

The DNA of the CDR3 is TGTGCCGGGGGGGCACATTACAATGAGCAGTTCTTC. Protein product: CAGGAHYNEQFF. The chain uses TRBV2 and TRBJ2-1; tentatively, D is TRBD2 (7 bases). Trimming removed 11 bases at V and 4 bases at J, with 12 bases between. The CDR3 length is 12 residues. Germline assignment: CDR1 SNHLY and CDR2 FYNNEI.

The chain uses TRBV9 and TRBJ1-2, with D possibly matching TRBD1 (6 bases). Trimming removed 3 bases from V and 0 bases from J, with 6 bases in between. This CDR3 is 13 amino acids long. The germline V gene encodes CDR1 SGDLS and CDR2 YYNGEE. The CDR3 loop reads CASSGQANYGYTF. In nucleotides, the CDR3 is TGTGCCAGCAGCGGACAGGCTAACTATGGCTACACCTTC.

The chain recombines TRBV18 with TRBJ2-2, with 11 nucleotides matching TRBD1. This CDR3 has 15 amino acids. The trim removed 4 bases at V and 3 bases at J, leaving 1 base unmatched. CDR1 is KGHSH, CDR2 LQKENI, per germline. CDR3 sequence: CASSLGQGDTGELFF. The CDR3 nucleotides are TGTGCCAGCTCACTGGGACAGGGGGACACCGGGGAGCTGTTTTTT.

V and J are TRBV7-8 and TRBJ2-3; possibly TRBD1 for D (9 bases). V shed 5 bases and J shed 3 bases, with 18 bases lying between them. This CDR3 comprises 16 residues. Germline CDR1 SGHVS, CDR2 FQNEAQ. This CDR3 reads CASSPTGGGRTDTQYF. CDR3 coding DNA: TGTGCCAGCAGCCCAACAGGGGGCGGGAGGACAGATACGCAGTATTTT. Looking up the rest from reference TRBV7-8 and TRBJ2-3 gives the full variable domain: GAGVSQSPRYKVAKRGQDVALRCDPISGHVSLFWYQQALGQGPEFLTYFQNEAQLDKSGLPSDRFFAERPEGSVSTLKIQRTQQEDSAVYLCASSPTGGGRTDTQYFGPGTRLTVL.

The chain combines TRBV5-1 with TRBJ2-1, with a possible D match to TRBD2 (5 bases). Germline assignment: CDR1 SGHRS and CDR2 YFSETQ. The length of the CDR3 is 17 residues. V was clipped by 4 bases and J by 6 bases, with 23 bases between them. The CDR3 region has the DNA TGCGCCAGCAGCATATCATTCCTAGCCACTCCTGGCAATGAGCAGTTCTTC. Translating it yields CASSISFLATPGNEQFF.

This clone has a single count. The genes are TRBV2 and TRBJ2-7, with D possibly matching TRBD2 (5 bases). The CDR3 has 14 amino acids. Trimming took 8 bases from V and 3 from J, leaving 17 bases between them. The germline CDR1 and CDR2 sequences are SNHLY and FYNNEI. CDR3 loop: CASDEDFRNYEQYF. The CDR3, as DNA: TGTGCCAGCGACGAGGACTTCAGAAACTACGAGCAGTACTTC.

V gene TRBV25-1 combines with J gene TRBJ1-4, with 9 bases lining up with TRBD1. V dropped 0 bases and J dropped 5; count of bases not matched to a gene: 4. The CDR3 has 16 residues. Germline CDR1 and CDR2: MGHDK and SYGVNS. DNA of the CDR3: TGTGCCAGCAGTGAATATATGGGGACAGGGAATGAAAAACTGTTTTTT. Its translation is CASSEYMGTGNEKLFF.

In its sample, this clone was seen a few times. The chain is built from TRBV5-4 and TRBJ1-2; D is possibly TRBD1 (5 bases). This CDR3 is 12 amino acids long. From germline, CDR1 is SGHNT and CDR2 YYREEE (reference sequence). V lost 4 bases, J lost 5 bases, and 9 bases lay in between. The CDR3 DNA reads as TGTGCCAGCAGCAGGGACGGGTATGGCTACACCTTC. It codes for CASSRDGYGYTF.

The CDR3 spells CASSIGRVLAKNIQYF. Written as DNA, the CDR3 is TGTGCCAGTAGTATAGGGAGGGTTTTAGCCAAAAACATTCAGTACTTC. This chain connects TRBV19 to TRBJ2-4, with D possibly matching TRBD2 (6 bases). There are 16 residues in the CDR3. Germline CDR1 reads LNHDA; CDR2 reads SQIVND (reference sequence). The germline V and J ends were trimmed by 1 base and 0 bases, with 10 bases remaining between them. Drawing the rest from reference TRBV19 and TRBJ2-4, the complete variable domain is DGGITQSPKYLFRKEGQNVTLSCEQNLNHDAMYWYRQDPGQGLRLIYYSQIVNDFQKGDIAEGYSVSREKKESFPLTVTSAQKNPTAFYLCASSIGRVLAKNIQYFGAGTRLSVL.

The CDR3 sequence is CASSLEGKYSGNTIYF. As DNA, the CDR3 is TGTGCCAGCAGCTTAGAGGGGAAGTACTCTGGAAACACCATATATTTT. The chain combines TRBV13 with TRBJ1-3; D may be TRBD1 (5 bases). V gave up 1 base and J gave up 0 bases, with 10 bases separating them. There are 16 residues in the CDR3. Germline CDR1 reads PRHDT; CDR2 reads FYEKMQ (reference sequence).

This chain links TRBV5-1 with TRBJ2-5; 7 bases agree with TRBD2. The CDR3 loop spans 15 amino acids. Germline CDR1 is SGHRS and CDR2 is YFSETQ. V lost 2 bases, J lost 5 bases, and 9 bases stayed unmatched. For the CDR3, the DNA is TGCGCCAGCAGCTTTGGGCCGGGAGGAGGGGAGACCCAGTACTTC. This codes for CASSFGPGGGETQYF.

Comment on this clone: Germline is not matched at one junction end, which may reflect a read error. V gene TRBV5-4 combines with J gene TRBJ2-7; the D call may be TRBD1 or TRBD2 (6 bases each). The CDR3 length is 15 residues. Germline V gives CDR1 SGHNT, CDR2 YYREEE (reference sequence). CDR3 coding DNA: TGCGCCAGCAGCTTGACGGGGGCGGAATCCTACGAGCAGTACTTC. Translation gives CASSLTGAESYEQYF.

The V and J genes are TRBV28 and TRBJ1-5; D possibly corresponds to TRBD1 (5 bases). Trimming shortened V by 4 bases and J by 0 bases, and 19 bases separated the two germline ends. The CDR3 sequence is 18 residues long. The germline V gene encodes CDR1 MDHEN and CDR2 SYDVKM. The CDR3 is CASSSPGKGSDSNQPQHF. CDR3 DNA sequence: TGTGCCAGCAGTTCCCCTGGAAAGGGGAGCGATAGCAATCAGCCCCAGCATTTT.

This chain connects TRBV10-2 to TRBJ1-1; a weak D match, TRBD1 (5 bases). The V gene's germline CDR1 is WSHSY and CDR2 SAAADI. This CDR3 has 14 amino acids. V lost 5 bases and J 3 bases, leaving 13 bases between the germline ends. The CDR3 sequence is CASSFILGDTEAFF. CDR3 nucleotide sequence: TGCGCCAGCAGTTTTATACTGGGGGACACTGAAGCTTTCTTT.

The rearrangement joins TRBV4-3 to TRBJ1-3; 7 nucleotides match TRBD1. Germline V lookup: CDR1 LGHNA, CDR2 YSLEER. With V trimmed by 0 bases and J by 0 bases, 5 bases remained unmatched. The CDR3 is 17 amino acids. DNA for the CDR3: TGCGCCAGCAGCCAAGATGAACAGGGGTACTCTGGAAACACCATATATTTT. Translated: CASSQDEQGYSGNTIYF.

The chain couples TRBV6-5 to TRBJ2-5; TRBD1 agrees at 8 bases. The CDR3 has 14 residues. CDR1 is MNHEY, CDR2 SVGAGI, per germline. The V segment lost 5 bases and the J segment 4 bases; nucleotides outside the gene matches: 6. The CDR3 spells CASSIGQGGETQYF. The DNA for the CDR3 is TGTGCCAGCAGTATAGGACAGGGAGGAGAGACCCAGTACTTC.

This clone was counted once. This chain connects TRBV7-9 to TRBJ2-1; no clear D. The CDR3 runs 14 residues. Per the germline V gene, CDR1 is SEHNR and CDR2 is FQNEAQ (reference sequence). V shed 2 bases and J shed 9 bases, with 14 bases lying between them. Written as DNA, the CDR3 is TGTGCCAGCAGCTTACTTACTGCCCGAGGTGAGCAGTTCTTC. Residues: CASSLLTARGEQFF.

The chain carries TRBV5-6 and TRBJ1-1, with no clear D. The ends were cut back, 3 bases at V and 1 base at J, with 4 bases in the middle. Germline V gene data show CDR1 as SGHDT and CDR2 as YYEEEE. The CDR3 contains 12 residues. The CDR3 is CASSSGNTEAFF. The CDR3 region has the DNA TGTGCCAGCAGCTCTGGGAACACTGAAGCTTTCTTT.

This clone was picked up one time. The V call is TRBV5-1, the J call TRBJ1-6, with D maybe TRBD1 (5 bases). V lost 0 bases and J lost 7, with 11 bases in between. CDR1 is SGHRS, CDR2 YFSETQ, per germline. The CDR3 covers 15 residues. DNA for the CDR3: TGCGCCAGCAGCTTGGCGGACACTTCCAATTCACCCCTCCACTTT. It yields the protein CASSLADTSNSPLHF.